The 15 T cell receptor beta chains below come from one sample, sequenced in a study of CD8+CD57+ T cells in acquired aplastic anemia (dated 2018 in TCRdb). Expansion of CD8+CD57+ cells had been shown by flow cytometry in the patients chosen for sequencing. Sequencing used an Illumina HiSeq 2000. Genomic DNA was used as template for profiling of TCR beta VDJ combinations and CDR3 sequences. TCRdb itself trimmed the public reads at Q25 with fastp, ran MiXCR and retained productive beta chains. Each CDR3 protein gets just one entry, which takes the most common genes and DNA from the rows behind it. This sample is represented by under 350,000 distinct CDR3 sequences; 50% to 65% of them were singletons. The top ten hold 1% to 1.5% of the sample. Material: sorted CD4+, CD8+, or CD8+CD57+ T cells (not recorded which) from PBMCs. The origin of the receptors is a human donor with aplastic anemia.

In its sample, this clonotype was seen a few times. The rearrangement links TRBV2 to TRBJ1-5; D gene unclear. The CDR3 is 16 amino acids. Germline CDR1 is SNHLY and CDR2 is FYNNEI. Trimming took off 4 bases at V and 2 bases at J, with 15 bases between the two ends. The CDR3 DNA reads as TGTGCCAGCAGTGGAGACCGAGCTCAGGGCAATCAGCCCCAGCATTTT. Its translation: CASSGDRAQGNQPQHF.

CDR3 protein: CASSLALALTDTQYF. The CDR3, as DNA: TGTGCCAGCAGCTTAGCGCTAGCGCTCACAGATACGCAGTATTTT. The chain uses TRBV7-8 and TRBJ2-3; possibly TRBD2 for D (6 bases). V lost 0 bases and J lost 2, with 9 bases in between. CDR1 and CDR2 (germline): SGHVS, FQNEAQ. This CDR3 region has 15 residues.

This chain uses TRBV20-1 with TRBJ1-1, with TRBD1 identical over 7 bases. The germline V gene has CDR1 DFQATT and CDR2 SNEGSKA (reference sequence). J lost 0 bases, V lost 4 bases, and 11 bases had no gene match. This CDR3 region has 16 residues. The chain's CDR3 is CSAKQGLGGMNTEAFF. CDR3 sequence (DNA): TGCAGTGCTAAACAGGGATTAGGGGGCATGAACACTGAAGCTTTCTTT.

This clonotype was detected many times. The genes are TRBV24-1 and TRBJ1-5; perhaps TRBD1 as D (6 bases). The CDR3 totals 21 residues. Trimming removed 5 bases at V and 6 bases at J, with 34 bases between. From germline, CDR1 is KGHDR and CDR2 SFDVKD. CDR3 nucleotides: TGTGCCACCAGTGGAGGAGTGTCCTTTTCAGGGGTGTCGACTCGTTGTCAGCCCCAGCATTTT. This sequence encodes CATSGGVSFSGVSTRCQPQHF.

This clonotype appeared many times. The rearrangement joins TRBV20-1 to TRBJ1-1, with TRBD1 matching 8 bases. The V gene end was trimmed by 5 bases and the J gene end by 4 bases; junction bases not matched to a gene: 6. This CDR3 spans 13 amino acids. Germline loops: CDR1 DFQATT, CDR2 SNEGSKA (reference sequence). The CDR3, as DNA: TGCAGTGCTCCCGGACAGGGAGGCACTGAAGCTTTCTTT. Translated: CSAPGQGGTEAFF.

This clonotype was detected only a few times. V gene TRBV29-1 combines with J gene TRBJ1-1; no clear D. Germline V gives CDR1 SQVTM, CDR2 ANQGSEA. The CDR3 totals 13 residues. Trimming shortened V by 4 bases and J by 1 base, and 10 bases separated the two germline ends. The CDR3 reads CSVGAGWNTEAFF. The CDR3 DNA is TGCAGCGTTGGCGCCGGTTGGAACACTGAAGCTTTCTTT. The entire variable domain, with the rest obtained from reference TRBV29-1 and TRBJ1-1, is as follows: SAVISQKPSRDICQRGTSLTIQCQVDSQVTMMFWYRQQPGQSLTLIATANQGSEATYESGFVIDKFPISRPNLTFSTLTVSNMSPEDSSIYLCSVGAGWNTEAFFGQGTRLTVV.

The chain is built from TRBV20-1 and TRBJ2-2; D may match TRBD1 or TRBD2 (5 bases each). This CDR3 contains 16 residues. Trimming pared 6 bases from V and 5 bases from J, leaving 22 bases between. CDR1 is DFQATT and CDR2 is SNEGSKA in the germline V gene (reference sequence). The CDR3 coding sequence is TGCAGTGCGAGAAACCGGGACCCTACCCTGACCGGGGAGCTGTTTTTT. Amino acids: CSARNRDPTLTGELFF.

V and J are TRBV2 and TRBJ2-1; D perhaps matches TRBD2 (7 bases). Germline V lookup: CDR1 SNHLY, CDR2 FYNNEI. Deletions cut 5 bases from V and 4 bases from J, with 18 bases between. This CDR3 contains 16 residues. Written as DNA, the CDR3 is TGTGCCAGCAGTTACGGCCTAGGGGGGGCTTACAATGAGCAGTTCTTC. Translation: CASSYGLGGAYNEQFF.

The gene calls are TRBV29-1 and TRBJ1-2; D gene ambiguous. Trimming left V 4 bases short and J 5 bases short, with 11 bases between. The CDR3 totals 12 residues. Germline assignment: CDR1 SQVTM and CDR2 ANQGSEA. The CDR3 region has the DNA TGCAGCGTTGCTATACCGAGTTATGGCTACACCTTC. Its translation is CSVAIPSYGYTF.

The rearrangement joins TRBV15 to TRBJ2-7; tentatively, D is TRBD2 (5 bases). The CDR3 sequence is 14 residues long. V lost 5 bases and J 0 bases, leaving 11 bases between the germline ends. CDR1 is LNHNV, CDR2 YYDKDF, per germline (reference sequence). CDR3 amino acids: CATSSPGSSYEQYF. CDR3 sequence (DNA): TGTGCCACCAGCTCACCGGGAAGCTCCTACGAGCAGTACTTC.

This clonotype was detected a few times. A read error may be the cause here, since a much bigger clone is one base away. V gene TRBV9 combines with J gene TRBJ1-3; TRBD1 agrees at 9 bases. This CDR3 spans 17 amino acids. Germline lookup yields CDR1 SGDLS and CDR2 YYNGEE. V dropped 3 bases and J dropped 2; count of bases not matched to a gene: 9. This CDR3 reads CASSDTRTGATGNTIYF. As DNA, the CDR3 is TGTGCCAGCAGCGACACACGGACAGGGGCAACTGGAAACACCATATATTTT.

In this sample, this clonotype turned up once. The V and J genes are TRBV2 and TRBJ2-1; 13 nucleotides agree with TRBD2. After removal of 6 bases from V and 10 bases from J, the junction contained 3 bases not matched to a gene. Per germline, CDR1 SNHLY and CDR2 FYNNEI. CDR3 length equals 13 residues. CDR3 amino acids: CASSGTSGEEQFF. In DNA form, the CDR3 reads TGTGCCAGCAGCGGGACTAGCGGGGAAGAGCAGTTCTTC. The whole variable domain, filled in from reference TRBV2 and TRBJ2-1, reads EPEVTQTPSHQVTQMGQEVILRCVPISNHLYFYWYRQILGQKVEFLVSFYNNEISEKSEIFDDQFSVERPDGSNFTLKIRSTKLEDSAMYFCASSGTSGEEQFFGPGTRLTVL.

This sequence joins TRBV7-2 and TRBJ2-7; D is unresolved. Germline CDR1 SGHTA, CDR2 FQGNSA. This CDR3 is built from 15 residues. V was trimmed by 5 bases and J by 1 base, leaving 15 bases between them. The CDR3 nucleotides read TGTGCCAGCAGCCTTTCCTCTTCTAGTTCCTACGAGCAGTACTTC. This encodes CASSLSSSSSYEQYF.

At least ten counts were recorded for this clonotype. CDR3 in amino acids: CASSLGGLTDTQYF. CDR3 nucleotide sequence: TGTGCCAGCAGCCTGGGGGGGCTCACAGATACGCAGTATTTT. V usage is TRBV6-1 and J usage is TRBJ2-3, with D possibly being TRBD2 (7 bases). V was shortened by 6 bases and J by 2 bases, with 12 bases between the two germline ends. The germline V gene has CDR1 MNHNS and CDR2 SASEGT. CDR3 length: 14 residues.

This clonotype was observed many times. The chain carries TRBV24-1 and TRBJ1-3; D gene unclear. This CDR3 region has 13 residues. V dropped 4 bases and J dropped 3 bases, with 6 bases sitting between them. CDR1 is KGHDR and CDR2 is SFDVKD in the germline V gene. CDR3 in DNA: TGTGCCACCAGTGACCTGAATGGAAACACCATATATTTT. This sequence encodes CATSDLNGNTIYF.